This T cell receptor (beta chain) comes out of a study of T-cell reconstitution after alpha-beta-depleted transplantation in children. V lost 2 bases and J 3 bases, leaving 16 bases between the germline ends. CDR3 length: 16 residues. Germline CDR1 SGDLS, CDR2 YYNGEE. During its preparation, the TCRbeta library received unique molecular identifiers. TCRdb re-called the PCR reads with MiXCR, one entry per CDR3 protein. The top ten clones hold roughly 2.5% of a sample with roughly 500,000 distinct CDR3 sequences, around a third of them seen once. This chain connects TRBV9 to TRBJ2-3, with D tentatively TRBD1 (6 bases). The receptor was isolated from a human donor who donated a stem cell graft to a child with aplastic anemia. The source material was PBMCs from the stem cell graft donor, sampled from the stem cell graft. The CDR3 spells CASSVQQGKGTDTQYF. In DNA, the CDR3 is TGTGCCAGCAGCGTGCAACAGGGTAAAGGGACAGATACGCAGTATTTT.